The 21 T cell receptor beta chains given below trace back to one sample, sequenced in a study of siplizumab effects on memory and regulatory T cells (dated by TCRdb to about 2019). Library creation used the immunoSEQ multiplex PCR assay. Drawn from immuneACCESS, this table holds only the in-frame rearrangements with V and J called that TCRdb kept. Clones are partly lost; checked studies trace under half to an unresolved V gene and leave the rest unexplained. The sample table shows about 110,000 clones, and more than 90% are seen once. The ten largest clones take up 1% to 1.5% of the sample. Sequencing was carried out using CD4+ T cells sorted from blood. These receptors all stem from a human donor in good health.

V usage is TRBV5-1 and J usage is TRBJ2-5; no firm D call. The ends were cut back, 4 bases at V and 2 bases at J, with 12 bases in the middle. CDR1 and CDR2 (germline): SGHRS, YFSETQ. This CDR3 has 14 amino acids. CDR3: CASSLLGLQETQYF. The CDR3 region has the DNA TGCGCCAGCAGCCTGTTGGGTTTACAAGAGACCCAGTACTTC.

The genes are TRBV5-6 and TRBJ1-3, with a possible D match to TRBD1 (5 bases). Looked up from germline, CDR1 is SGHDT and CDR2 is YYEEEE. The germline V and J ends were trimmed by 6 bases and 0 bases, with 13 bases remaining between them. This CDR3 contains 15 residues. CDR3 sequence: CASTGLGGSGNTIYF. The CDR3 region has the DNA TGTGCCAGCACCGGACTCGGGGGCTCTGGAAACACCATATATTTT.

The chain employs TRBV7-2 and TRBJ2-3; 7 nucleotides align to TRBD1. CDR3 length: 15 residues. From germline, CDR1 is SGHTA and CDR2 FQGNSA. After removal of 5 bases from V and 3 bases from J, the junction contained 8 bases not matched to a gene. The CDR3 region is CASSPTGTETDTQYF. CDR3 sequence (DNA): TGTGCCAGCAGCCCGACAGGGACAGAGACAGATACGCAGTATTTT.

The V call is TRBV6-6, the J call TRBJ2-3; 12 bases agree with TRBD2. This CDR3 is 16 amino acids long. Trimming took 2 bases from V and 3 from J; bases not matched to a gene: 3. The germline V gene has CDR1 MNHNY and CDR2 SVGAGI (reference sequence). The CDR3 reads CASSYRGLAGTDTQYF. The CDR3 DNA follows: TGTGCCAGCAGTTACCGGGGACTAGCGGGTACAGATACGCAGTATTTT.

This chain joins TRBV15 and TRBJ1-3; D gene uncertain. Germline CDR1 LNHNV, CDR2 YYDKDF (reference sequence). The V gene lost 0 bases and the J gene lost 0 bases, with 15 bases spanning the gap. The CDR3 loop spans 18 amino acids. CDR3 nucleotide sequence: TGTGCCACCAGCAGAGATTATGGTACGCGCAACTCTGGAAACACCATATATTTT. As protein: CATSRDYGTRNSGNTIYF.

The gene calls are TRBV10-3 and TRBJ2-5, with TRBD2 matching 16 bases. Germline V lookup: CDR1 ENHRY, CDR2 SYGVKD. J lost 4 bases, V lost 10 bases, and 12 bases had no gene match. The CDR3 runs to 17 residues. The CDR3 is CATKPGLAGGPPETQYF. The CDR3 DNA follows: TGTGCCACCAAACCGGGACTAGCGGGGGGGCCTCCAGAGACCCAGTACTTC.

This chain connects TRBV2 to TRBJ2-3, with 8 bases identical to TRBD2. The CDR3 extends over 13 amino acids. With 10 bases clipped from V and 4 bases from J, the junction kept 7 bases outside the gene matches. CDR1 is SNHLY, CDR2 FYNNEI, per germline. In nucleotides, the CDR3 is TGTGCCACCCGATCGGGGGGGCCAGATACGCAGTATTTT. Its protein product is CATRSGGPDTQYF.

This rearrangement joins TRBV5-1 to TRBJ2-3; 7 bases map to TRBD2. This CDR3 has 15 residues. Germline V gene data show CDR1 as SGHRS and CDR2 as YFSETQ. Trimming removed 7 bases from V and 4 bases from J; junction bases left unmatched: 12. CDR3 nucleotide sequence: TGCGCCAGCGGAAGTGGGTCGCGGGAGCCAGATACGCAGTATTTT. Amino acid sequence: CASGSGSREPDTQYF. The full variable domain, rest sourced from reference TRBV5-1 and TRBJ2-3, is KAGVTQTPRYLIKTRGQQVTLSCSPISGHRSVSWYQQTPGQGLQFLFEYFSETQRNKGNFPGRFSGRQFSNSRSEMNVSTLELGDSALYLCASGSGSREPDTQYFGPGTRLTVL.

This sequence joins TRBV7-9 and TRBJ2-3; no definite D call. Germline CDR1 and CDR2: SEHNR and FQNEAQ (reference sequence). The CDR3 is made up of 14 amino acids. The ends were cut back, 5 bases at V and 5 bases at J, with 14 bases in the middle. CDR3 sequence: CASSLTGSVDTQYF. The CDR3 DNA is TGTGCCAGCAGCCTAACCGGCTCGGTAGATACGCAGTATTTT.

The rearrangement links TRBV5-8 to TRBJ2-3; D is unclear. V was trimmed by 2 bases and J by 2 bases, leaving 18 bases between them. Looked up from germline, CDR1 is SGHTS and CDR2 is YDEGEE. This CDR3 is 17 amino acids long. In nucleotides, the CDR3 is TGTGCCAGCAGCTTCACCCTTTCCCCTCGCCTCACAGATACGCAGTATTTT. Its protein is CASSFTLSPRLTDTQYF.

J is TRBJ1-1 and V is TRBV10-2; D gene unclear. Trimming left V 5 bases short and J 1 base short, with 17 bases between. CDR1 and CDR2 (germline): WSHSY, SAAADI. The CDR3 covers 16 residues. CDR3 nucleotides: TGCGCCAGCAGTTCCCGGTGGCGGGGAAGGAACACTGAAGCTTTCTTT. It codes for CASSSRWRGRNTEAFF.

The CDR3 sequence: CASSLLFGPNYEQYF. DNA of the CDR3: TGCGCCAGCAGCTTGCTTTTCGGGCCTAACTACGAGCAGTACTTC. This sequence joins TRBV5-1 and TRBJ2-7; unclear D gene. V was shortened by 1 base and J by 3 bases, with 14 bases between the two germline ends. The CDR3 is 15 amino acids. From germline, CDR1 is SGHRS and CDR2 YFSETQ.

The CDR3 DNA sequence: TGTGCCAGCAGCGCCGGACTAGCCTCCTACAATGAGCAGTTCTTC. Translated, it gives CASSAGLASYNEQFF. This chain joins TRBV9 and TRBJ2-1; TRBD2 matches 8 bases. With 3 bases clipped from V and 0 bases from J, the junction kept 2 bases outside the gene matches. CDR3 length: 15 amino acids. Germline V gene sequence: CDR1 SGDLS, CDR2 YYNGEE.

V and J are TRBV5-1 and TRBJ1-1, with TRBD1 as a possible D gene (5 bases). V shed 7 bases and J shed 1 base, with 14 bases lying between them. From germline, CDR1 is SGHRS and CDR2 YFSETQ. The CDR3 contains 14 residues. The CDR3 reads CASSLQATNTEAFF. CDR3 sequence (DNA): TGCGCCAGCTCCTTACAGGCGACGAACACTGAAGCTTTCTTT.

On this clone: The sample carries other DNA sequences with the same CDR3. The gene calls are TRBV28 and TRBJ2-7, with D uncertain. Germline CDR1 is MDHEN and CDR2 is SYDVKM. This CDR3 region has 11 residues. Trimming cost V 2 bases and J 3 bases, with 2 bases left between them. CDR3 sequence (DNA): TGTGCCAGCAGTTTAAACTACGAGCAGTACTTC. It yields the protein CASSLNYEQYF.

The J gene is TRBJ1-4, the V gene TRBV9; 10 nucleotides match TRBD1. This CDR3 spans 16 amino acids. The J segment lost 7 bases and the V segment lost 1 base, leaving 7 bases of the junction unmatched. Germline CDR1 reads SGDLS; CDR2 reads YYNGEE. This CDR3 reads CASSVSPGTGAEKLFF. The CDR3 nucleotides are TGTGCCAGCAGCGTATCCCCCGGGACAGGGGCTGAAAAACTGTTTTTT. Looking up the rest from reference TRBV9 and TRBJ1-4 gives the full variable domain: DSGVTQTPKHLITATGQRVTLRCSPRSGDLSVYWYQQSLDQGLQFLIQYYNGEERAKGNILERFSAQQFPDLHSELNLSSLELGDSALYFCASSVSPGTGAEKLFFGSGTQLSVL.

The chain uses TRBV19 and TRBJ2-1; 11 bases fit TRBD1. Germline CDR1 LNHDA, CDR2 SQIVND (reference sequence). Trimming at V came to 7 bases and at J to 6 bases, leaving 5 bases not matched to a gene. The CDR3 contains 14 residues. This chain's CDR3 is CASTLGQGGNEQFF. Here the CDR3 DNA reads TGTGCCAGTACCTTGGGACAGGGGGGCAATGAGCAGTTCTTC.

The chain is built from TRBV29-1 and TRBJ1-5, with 12 bases matching TRBD1. The CDR3 is 15 amino acids. The V segment lost 6 bases and the J segment 4 bases; nucleotides outside the gene matches: 7. CDR1 is SQVTM, CDR2 ANQGSEA, per germline. The CDR3 nucleotides are TGCAGCGTCGCTCGGGACAGGGGGCAGAATCAGCCCCAGCATTTT. This translates into CSVARDRGQNQPQHF.

The J gene is TRBJ1-3, the V gene TRBV27, with TRBD1 as a possible D gene (6 bases). CDR1 is MNHEY and CDR2 is SMNVEV in the germline V gene (reference sequence). The CDR3 length is 16 residues. The V and J ends lost 7 bases and 0 bases respectively, with 16 bases between them. CDR3 sequence: CASIPPGTTSGNTIYF. DNA for the CDR3: TGTGCCAGCATCCCCCCCGGGACAACCTCTGGAAACACCATATATTTT.

The chain's CDR3 is CASHNQPQHF. CDR3 DNA sequence: TGTGCCAGCCATAATCAGCCCCAGCATTTT. This chain uses TRBV6-5 with TRBJ1-5; D unclear. Germline V lookup: CDR1 MNHEY, CDR2 SVGAGI. The germline V and J ends were trimmed by 8 bases and 4 bases, with 3 bases remaining between them. CDR3 size: 10 residues.

The chain carries TRBV4-1 and TRBJ1-5, with D tentatively TRBD1 (6 bases). Germline V gene data show CDR1 as MGHRA and CDR2 as YSYEKL. V gave up 1 base and J gave up 2 bases, with 15 bases separating them. The CDR3 consists of 17 residues. In nucleotides, the CDR3 is TGCGCCAGCAGCCAAGGAGACGGACAGTTGGGCAATCAGCCCCAGCATTTT. It specifies CASSQGDGQLGNQPQHF.